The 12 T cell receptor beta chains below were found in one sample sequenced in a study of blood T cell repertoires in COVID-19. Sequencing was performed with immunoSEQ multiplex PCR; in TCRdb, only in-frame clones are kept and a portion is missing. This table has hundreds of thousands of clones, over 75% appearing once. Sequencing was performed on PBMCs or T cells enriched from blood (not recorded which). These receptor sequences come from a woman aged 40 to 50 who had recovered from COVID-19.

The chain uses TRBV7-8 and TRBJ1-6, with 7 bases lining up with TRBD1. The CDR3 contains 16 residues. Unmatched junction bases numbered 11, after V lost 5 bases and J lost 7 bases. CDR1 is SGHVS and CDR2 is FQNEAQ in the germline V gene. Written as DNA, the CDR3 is TGTGCCAGCAGCATAAGGGGACAGACGATAAATTCACCCCTCCACTTT. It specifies CASSIRGQTINSPLHF.

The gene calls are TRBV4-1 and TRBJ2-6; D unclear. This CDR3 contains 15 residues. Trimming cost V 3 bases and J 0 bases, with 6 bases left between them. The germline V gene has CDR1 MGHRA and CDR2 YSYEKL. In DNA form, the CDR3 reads TGCGCCAGCAGCCAGGAGTTCTCTGGGGCCAACGTCCTGACTTTC. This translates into CASSQEFSGANVLTF.

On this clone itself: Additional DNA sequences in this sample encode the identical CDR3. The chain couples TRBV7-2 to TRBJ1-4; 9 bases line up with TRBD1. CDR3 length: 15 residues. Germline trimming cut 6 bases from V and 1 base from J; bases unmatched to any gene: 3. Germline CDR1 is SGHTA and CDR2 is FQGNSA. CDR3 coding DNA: TGTGCCAGCAGTTTGGACAGGGGAACTAATGAAAAACTGTTTTTT. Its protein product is CASSLDRGTNEKLFF.

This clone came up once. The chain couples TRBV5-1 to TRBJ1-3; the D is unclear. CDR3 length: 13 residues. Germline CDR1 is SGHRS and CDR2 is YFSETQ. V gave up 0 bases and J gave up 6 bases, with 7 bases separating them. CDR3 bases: TGCGCCAGCAGCTTGGGCCCAGAAAACACCATATATTTT. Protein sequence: CASSLGPENTIYF.

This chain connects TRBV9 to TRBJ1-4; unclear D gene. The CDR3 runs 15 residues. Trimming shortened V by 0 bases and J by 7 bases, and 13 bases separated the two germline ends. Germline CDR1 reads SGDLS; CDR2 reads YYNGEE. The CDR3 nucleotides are TGTGCCAGCAGCGTAGATGGGGAGGACGGTGAAAAACTGTTTTTT. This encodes CASSVDGEDGEKLFF.

The DNA for the CDR3 is TGTGTTTCCAGGACAGGGCAGAACACTGAAGCTTTCTTT. Its protein product is CVSRTGQNTEAFF. This rearrangement joins TRBV28 to TRBJ1-1; the match to TRBD1 covers 8 bases. The CDR3 contains 13 residues. Germline values: CDR1 MDHEN, CDR2 SYDVKM.

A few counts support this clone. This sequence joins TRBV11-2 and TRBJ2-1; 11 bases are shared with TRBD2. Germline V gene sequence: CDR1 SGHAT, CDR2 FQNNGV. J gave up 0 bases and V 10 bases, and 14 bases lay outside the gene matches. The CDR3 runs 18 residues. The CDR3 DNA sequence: TGTGCCACCCGGGTCGGACTAGCGGGCTCTGTCTCCTACAATGAGCAGTTCTTC. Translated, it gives CATRVGLAGSVSYNEQFF.

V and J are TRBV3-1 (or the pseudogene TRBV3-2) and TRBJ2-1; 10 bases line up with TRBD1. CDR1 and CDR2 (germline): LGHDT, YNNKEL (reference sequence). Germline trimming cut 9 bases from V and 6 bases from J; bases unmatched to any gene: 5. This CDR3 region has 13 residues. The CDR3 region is CARPGQGCNEQFF. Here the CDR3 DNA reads TGTGCCAGACCGGGACAGGGGTGCAATGAGCAGTTCTTC.

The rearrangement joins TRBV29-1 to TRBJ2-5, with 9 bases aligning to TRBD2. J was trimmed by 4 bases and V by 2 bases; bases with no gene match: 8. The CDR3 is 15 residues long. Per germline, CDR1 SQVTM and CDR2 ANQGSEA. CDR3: CSVETRPAGGETQYF. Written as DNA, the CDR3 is TGCAGCGTTGAAACCCGGCCAGCGGGAGGAGAGACCCAGTACTTC.

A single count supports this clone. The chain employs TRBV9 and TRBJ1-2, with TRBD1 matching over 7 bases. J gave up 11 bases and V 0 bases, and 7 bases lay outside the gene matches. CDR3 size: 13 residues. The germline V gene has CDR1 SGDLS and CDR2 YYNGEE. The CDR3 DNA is TGTGCCAGCAGCGTAGACAGGGGCTCGCCTTACACCTTC. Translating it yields CASSVDRGSPYTF.

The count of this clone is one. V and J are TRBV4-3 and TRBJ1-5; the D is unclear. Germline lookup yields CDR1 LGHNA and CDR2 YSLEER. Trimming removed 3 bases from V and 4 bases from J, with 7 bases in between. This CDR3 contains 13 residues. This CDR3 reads CASSQAGNQPQHF. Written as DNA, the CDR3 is TGCGCCAGCAGCCAGGCAGGTAATCAGCCCCAGCATTTT.

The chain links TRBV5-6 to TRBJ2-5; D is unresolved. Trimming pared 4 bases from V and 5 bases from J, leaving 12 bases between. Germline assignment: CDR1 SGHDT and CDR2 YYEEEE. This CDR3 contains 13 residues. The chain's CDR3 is CASSGAYLETQYF. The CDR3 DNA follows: TGTGCCAGCAGCGGAGCCTACCTGGAGACCCAGTACTTC.